The 2 T cell receptor beta chains given below trace back to one sample, sequenced in a study of blood T cells in healthy people across ages. Then a second PCR, running roughly 7 to 11 cycles, was carried out with a sample-barcoded 5' primer and a J-beta primer mix. TCRdb reanalysed the 5' RACE reads using MiXCR and keeps one entry per CDR3 protein. The data show some 700,000 distinct CDR3 sequences, around a fifth seen once. Material: blood. The receptor source for this set is a man in his 70s in good health.

This clonotype was seen a few times. V and J are TRBV5-1 and TRBJ2-1; D ambiguous. This CDR3 has 13 residues. Trimming pared 4 bases from V and 10 bases from J, leaving 15 bases between. Germline lookup yields CDR1 SGHRS and CDR2 YFSETQ. DNA for the CDR3: TGCGCCAGCAGCGCCGACCCAACAAGGGAGCAGTTCTTC. It translates to CASSADPTREQFF.

This clonotype has only one observation. The chain has TRBV18 and TRBJ1-5; 7 bases are a match to TRBD1. Germline CDR1 is KGHSH and CDR2 is LQKENI. The CDR3 runs 15 residues. The V and J ends lost 1 base and 5 bases, in that order; junction bases with no gene match: 5. The CDR3 region is CASSPLGTVDQPQHF. The DNA of the CDR3 is TGTGCCAGCTCACCACTCGGGACAGTGGATCAGCCCCAGCATTTT.